Below, 30 T cell receptor beta chains from the same sample are listed, as sequenced in a study of cytomegalovirus exposure and HLA in healthy donors. The PCR made use of 60 Vbeta and 13 Jbeta primers. Method: immunoSEQ multiplex PCR; TCRdb's copy keeps in-frame clones and lacks some. The sample has about 200,000 clones; approximately 82% are singletons. Sequences were obtained from PBMCs. All receptors derive from a woman in her late teens or twenties in good health and CMV-seronegative.

The chain couples TRBV29-1 to TRBJ1-3; no clear D gene. V dropped 6 bases and J dropped 0 bases, with 12 bases sitting between them. This CDR3 contains 14 residues. Germline lookup yields CDR1 SQVTM and CDR2 ANQGSEA. This CDR3 reads CSVGSRSSGNTIYF. DNA of the CDR3: TGCAGCGTCGGTAGCCGTAGCTCTGGAAACACCATATATTTT.

This sequence joins TRBV30 and TRBJ2-1, with TRBD1 matching 11 bases. CDR1 and CDR2 (germline): GTSNPN, SVGIG (reference sequence). CDR3 size: 12 residues. Trimming took 5 bases from V and 7 from J; bases not matched to a gene: 1. Written as DNA, the CDR3 is TGTGCCTGGGGGGACAGGGGGAATGAGCAGTTCTTC. Translating gives CAWGDRGNEQFF.

This clone showed up just a few times. CDR3 bases: TGTGCCAGCAGTTACCGGGACAGGGCACTTGAAGCTTTCTTT. Encoded protein: CASSYRDRALEAFF. The chain uses TRBV6-5 and TRBJ1-1; 9 bases line up with TRBD1. Trimming took 2 bases from V and 7 from J; bases not matched to a gene: 5. This CDR3 spans 14 amino acids. The germline V gene encodes CDR1 MNHEY and CDR2 SVGAGI.

The V gene is TRBV7-6, the J gene TRBJ2-5; the D gene is possibly TRBD2 (6 bases). The CDR3 contains 13 residues. The V and J ends lost 5 bases and 5 bases respectively, with 12 bases between them. In germline, CDR1 is SGHVS, CDR2 FNYEAQ. CDR3 sequence reads: CASSPGRGETQYF. As DNA, the CDR3 is TGTGCCAGCAGCCCCGGGAGAGGCGAGACCCAGTACTTC.

This chain uses TRBV4-1 with TRBJ2-1; possible D gene TRBD2, 5 bases. The length of the CDR3 is 12 residues. The ends were cut back, 1 base at V and 9 bases at J, with 7 bases in the middle. CDR1 is MGHRA, CDR2 YSYEKL, per germline. The CDR3 DNA is TGCGCCAGCAGCCAAGTTGCGGGTGAGCAGTTCTTC. As protein: CASSQVAGEQFF.

This clone was seen a handful of times. This chain connects TRBV19 to TRBJ2-1, with 14 bases aligning to TRBD2. The length of the CDR3 is 15 residues. V was clipped by 5 bases and J by 10 bases; unmatched bases: 7. The V gene's germline CDR1 is LNHDA and CDR2 SQIVND (reference sequence). The CDR3 bases are TGTGCCAGTAGTGGGGGACTAGCGGGAGCTCGGGAGCAGTTCTTC. The encoded protein is CASSGGLAGAREQFF.

The chain carries TRBV28 and TRBJ1-5; D unclear. Germline loops: CDR1 MDHEN, CDR2 SYDVKM. The CDR3 is made up of 15 amino acids. V was trimmed by 3 bases and J by 6 bases, leaving 15 bases between them. The CDR3 is CASSFRGSGLQPQHF. CDR3 in DNA: TGTGCCAGCAGTTTTCGAGGCTCCGGCCTTCAGCCCCAGCATTTT.

This sequence joins TRBV27 and TRBJ1-1, with D unresolved. Per germline, CDR1 MNHEY and CDR2 SMNVEV (reference sequence). V lost 0 bases and J 0 bases, leaving 8 bases between the germline ends. The CDR3 length is 15 residues. CDR3: CASSLSYSVNTEAFF. In DNA, the CDR3 is TGTGCCAGCAGTTTATCGTATTCGGTGAACACTGAAGCTTTCTTT.

The chain has TRBV6-1 and TRBJ2-7; the match to TRBD1 covers 8 bases. In germline, CDR1 is MNHNS, CDR2 SASEGT. There are 15 residues in the CDR3. V was pared by 8 bases and J by 4 bases, with 13 bases of the junction left unmatched. DNA for the CDR3: TGTGCCAGCTTATCAGGGGGCGCCTGGGATTACGAGCAGTACGTC. Translated, it gives CASLSGGAWDYEQYV.

The chain couples TRBV10-2 to TRBJ2-1, with 12 positions matching TRBD2. Germline CDR1 reads WSHSY; CDR2 reads SAAADI. V lost 6 bases, J lost 3 bases, and 6 bases stayed unmatched. The CDR3 has 16 amino acids. The CDR3 DNA reads TGCGCCAGCAGGACTAGCGGGAGCTGGGTCTACAATGAGCAGTTCTTC. Protein product: CASRTSGSWVYNEQFF.

The chain combines TRBV19 with TRBJ1-5, with D uncertain. The CDR3 contains 13 residues. Trimming removed 0 bases at V and 6 bases at J, with 6 bases between. Germline-derived CDR1 and CDR2 are LNHDA and SQIVND (reference sequence). CDR3 region: CASSIDSSQPQHF. Here the CDR3 DNA reads TGTGCCAGTAGTATAGATTCCAGTCAGCCCCAGCATTTT.

The sample holds a few counts of this clone. In nucleotides, the CDR3 is TGTGCCACGGGGACTAGCGGGAGGGTAGGGGTCTCCTACAATGAGCAGTTCTTC. This sequence encodes CATGTSGRVGVSYNEQFF. The chain has TRBV10-3 and TRBJ2-1; TRBD2 agrees at 16 bases. Germline CDR1 reads ENHRY; CDR2 reads SYGVKD. This CDR3 is 18 amino acids long. V was clipped by 10 bases and J by 0 bases; unmatched bases: 9.

This clone was detected only a few times. This chain joins TRBV27 and TRBJ1-1, with 9 nucleotides matching TRBD1. Germline V gene sequence: CDR1 MNHEY, CDR2 SMNVEV (reference sequence). After removal of 8 bases from V and 1 base from J, the junction contained 2 bases not matched to a gene. The CDR3 has 13 residues. CDR3 amino acids: CASADRGNTEAFF. CDR3 in DNA: TGTGCCAGCGCGGACAGGGGGAACACTGAAGCTTTCTTT.

This clone was counted many times. This rearrangement joins TRBV4-3 to TRBJ2-7, with a weak D call TRBD2 (7 bases). V was shortened by 9 bases and J by 2 bases, with 14 bases between the two germline ends. Germline assignment: CDR1 LGHNA and CDR2 YSLEER. This CDR3 region has 13 residues. CDR3 protein: CARPRGRAYEQYV. CDR3 bases: TGCGCCAGGCCTAGGGGGAGGGCCTACGAGCAGTACGTC.

This chain uses TRBV10-2 with TRBJ1-1; TRBD1 aligns across 10 bases. The V gene's germline CDR1 is WSHSY and CDR2 SAAADI. J gave up 7 bases and V 6 bases, and 2 bases lay outside the gene matches. This CDR3 region has 12 residues. CDR3 nucleotide sequence: TGCGCCAGCAGGGACAGGGGGAGTGAAGCTTTCTTT. This encodes CASRDRGSEAFF.

The chain carries TRBV5-6 and TRBJ2-1, with 8 positions matching TRBD2. V lost 2 bases to trimming and J lost 8 bases; unmatched junction nucleotides: 12. Germline V lookup: CDR1 SGHDT, CDR2 YYEEEE. The CDR3 covers 16 residues. The CDR3 DNA reads as TGTGCCAGCAGCTTTAACAACGGACTAGCCTCGGATGAGCAGTTCTTC. It yields the protein CASSFNNGLASDEQFF.

V gene TRBV11-3 combines with J gene TRBJ1-3; D is uncertain. Germline CDR1 and CDR2: SGHNT and YENEEA. V was cut by 5 bases and J by 4 bases, with 15 bases left in between. The CDR3 covers 15 residues. The DNA of the CDR3 is TGTGCCAGCAGCCCCGACGGAGGGTCGGGAAACACCATATATTTT. Translation: CASSPDGGSGNTIYF.

The V and J genes are TRBV19 and TRBJ1-1; tentative D call: TRBD1 (5 bases). Germline CDR1 is LNHDA and CDR2 is SQIVND (reference sequence). This CDR3 spans 14 amino acids. V was cut by 5 bases and J by 1 base, with 11 bases left in between. CDR3 sequence (DNA): TGTGCCAGTAGTCCGCGACAGCAGAACACTGAAGCTTTCTTT. Encoded protein: CASSPRQQNTEAFF.

The chain joins TRBV28 to TRBJ1-1; D is possibly TRBD1 (5 bases). The CDR3 contains 13 residues. Germline V gives CDR1 MDHEN, CDR2 SYDVKM. V gave up 5 bases and J gave up 11 bases, with 18 bases separating them. The CDR3 region has the DNA TGTGCCAGCAGTCCGCCCGGTGGGGGAGGGGCTTTCTTT. Protein product: CASSPPGGGGAFF.

This chain links TRBV11-2 with TRBJ2-3; TRBD2 matches 9 bases. Looked up from germline, CDR1 is SGHAT and CDR2 is FQNNGV. This CDR3 region has 14 residues. Trimming removed 6 bases from V and 6 bases from J; junction bases left unmatched: 7. CDR3 sequence reads: CASRLAGWSDTQYF. CDR3 nucleotides: TGTGCCAGCAGGCTAGCGGGATGGTCTGATACGCAGTATTTT.

V gene TRBV12-5 combines with J gene TRBJ2-2; D may be TRBD2 (6 bases). From germline, CDR1 is LGHNT and CDR2 FRNRAP. V was shortened by 4 bases and J by 1 base, with 10 bases between the two germline ends. This CDR3 has 15 amino acids. The chain's CDR3 is CASGWNSGNTGELFF. CDR3 nucleotide sequence: TGTGCTAGTGGTTGGAATAGCGGGAACACCGGGGAGCTGTTTTTT.

The V gene is TRBV7-9, the J gene TRBJ1-3; TRBD1 matches at 9 bases. The CDR3 contains 17 residues. The germline gives CDR1 SEHNR, CDR2 FQNEAQ (reference sequence). After removal of 7 bases from V and 0 bases from J, the junction contained 10 bases not matched to a gene. DNA for the CDR3: TGTGCCAGCACCCCGGGACAGGGATTGAGCTCTGGAAACACCATATATTTT. As protein: CASTPGQGLSSGNTIYF.

The chain couples TRBV6-1 to TRBJ1-5; TRBD1 might be the D (5 bases). Deletions cut 8 bases from V and 6 bases from J, with 20 bases between. Per germline, CDR1 MNHNS and CDR2 SASEGT. This CDR3 is built from 15 residues. This CDR3 reads CASVLSGGGIQPQHF. CDR3 DNA: TGTGCCAGCGTCCTAAGTGGGGGGGGTATTCAGCCCCAGCATTTT.

The J gene is TRBJ1-2, the V gene TRBV19, with TRBD1 as a possible D gene (6 bases). Trimming removed 3 bases at V and 8 bases at J, with 10 bases between. This CDR3 spans 12 amino acids. Germline values: CDR1 LNHDA, CDR2 SQIVND (reference sequence). CDR3 sequence (DNA): TGTGCCAGTAGTATGGCAGGGGCCGGCTACACCTTC. This encodes CASSMAGAGYTF. Drawing the rest from reference TRBV19 and TRBJ1-2, the complete variable domain is DGGITQSPKYLFRKEGQNVTLSCEQNLNHDAMYWYRQDPGQGLRLIYYSQIVNDFQKGDIAEGYSVSREKKESFPLTVTSAQKNPTAFYLCASSMAGAGYTFGSGTRLTVV.

The V and J genes are TRBV27 and TRBJ2-1; D is ambiguous. Trimming left V 5 bases short and J 0 bases short, with 8 bases between. The V gene's germline CDR1 is MNHEY and CDR2 SMNVEV (reference sequence). The CDR3 has 14 amino acids. In DNA, the CDR3 is TGTGCCAGCAGTCAACAGTTCTCCTACAATGAGCAGTTCTTC. Its translation is CASSQQFSYNEQFF.

The rearrangement uses TRBV11-3 and TRBJ2-7, with TRBD2 identical over 12 bases. With V trimmed by 5 bases and J by 0 bases, 5 bases remained unmatched. Germline CDR1 and CDR2: SGHNT and YENEEA. The length of the CDR3 is 16 residues. The DNA of the CDR3 is TGTGCCAGCAGCAAACTAGCGGGAGGCGGCTCCTACGAGCAGTACGTC. It specifies CASSKLAGGGSYEQYV.

The chain uses TRBV19 and TRBJ2-7; possibly TRBD1 for D (6 bases). This CDR3 comprises 13 residues. The V and J ends lost 10 bases and 2 bases respectively, with 15 bases between them. In germline, CDR1 is LNHDA, CDR2 SQIVND (reference sequence). The chain's CDR3 is CATSQGWTYEQYF. CDR3 DNA sequence: TGTGCCACTTCACAGGGATGGACCTACGAGCAGTACTTC.

The chain couples TRBV30 to TRBJ2-2; 7 positions agree with TRBD2. The CDR3 runs to 16 residues. The V gene's germline CDR1 is GTSNPN and CDR2 SVGIG (reference sequence). V dropped 4 bases and J dropped 1; count of bases not matched to a gene: 9. DNA of the CDR3: TGTGCCTGGAAGTCAATTGCGGGAGTGAACACCGGGGAGCTGTTTTTT. It is translated as CAWKSIAGVNTGELFF.

This chain uses TRBV4-1 with TRBJ2-1; 10 positions match TRBD2. The V and J ends lost 1 base and 6 bases, in that order; junction bases with no gene match: 6. This CDR3 is built from 16 residues. Germline CDR1 reads MGHRA; CDR2 reads YSYEKL. CDR3 loop: CASSQGRLAGANEQFF. The CDR3 DNA reads TGCGCCAGCAGCCAAGGAAGGCTAGCGGGGGCCAATGAGCAGTTCTTC.

The genes are TRBV4-1 and TRBJ2-5; the D gene is possibly TRBD1 (5 bases). CDR1 and CDR2 from the germline V gene are MGHRA and YSYEKL. The CDR3 runs 16 residues. Trimming cost V 1 base and J 5 bases, with 17 bases left between them. The chain's CDR3 is CASSQGVGAGPETQYF. CDR3 DNA: TGCGCCAGCAGCCAAGGAGTAGGGGCAGGGCCCGAGACCCAGTACTTC.